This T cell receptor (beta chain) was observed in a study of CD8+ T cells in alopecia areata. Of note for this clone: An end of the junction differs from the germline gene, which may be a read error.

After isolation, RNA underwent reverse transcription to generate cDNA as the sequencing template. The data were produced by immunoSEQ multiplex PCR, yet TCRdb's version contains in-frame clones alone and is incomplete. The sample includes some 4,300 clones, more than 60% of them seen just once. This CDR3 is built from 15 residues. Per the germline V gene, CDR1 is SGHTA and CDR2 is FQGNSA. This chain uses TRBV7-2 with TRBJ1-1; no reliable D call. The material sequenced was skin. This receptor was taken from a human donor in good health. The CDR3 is CASSLSGILNTEVFF. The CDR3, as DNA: TGTGCCAGCAGCTTATCGGGGATCTTGAACACTGAAGTTTTCTTT. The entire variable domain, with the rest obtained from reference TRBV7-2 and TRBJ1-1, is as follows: GAGVSQSPSNKVTEKGKDVELRCDPISGHTALYWYRQSLGQGLEFLIYFQGNSAPDKSGLPSDRFSAERTGGSVSTLTIQRTQQEDSAVYLCASSLSGILNTEVFFGQGTRLTVV.